This TCR beta chain was retrieved from a study of cytomegalovirus exposure and HLA in healthy donors. Whole-study results and caveats: V segments that were indistinguishable, TRBV6-2 and TRBV6-3 among them, were omitted from analysis.

V lost 3 bases, J lost 4 bases, and 12 bases lay in between. CDR3 length equals 14 residues. Germline CDR1 LNHDA, CDR2 SQIVND (reference sequence). In the case of this clone: The antigen is undetermined.

PCR amplification relied on 60 Vbeta primers (plus 13 Jbeta primers). Generated by immunoSEQ multiplex PCR, the TCRdb table keeps only in-frame clones and is missing some. Altogether 200,000 to 250,000 clones are present, around three quarters being singletons, with the ten largest covering around 16%. This receptor was obtained from a man aged 35 to 55 in good health and CMV-seronegative. Sequencing was carried out using PBMCs. J is TRBJ1-2 and V is TRBV19; D is uncertain. The CDR3 protein is CASSIRAGGYGYTF. DNA for the CDR3: TGTGCCAGTAGTATTCGGGCAGGAGGCTATGGCTACACCTTC.